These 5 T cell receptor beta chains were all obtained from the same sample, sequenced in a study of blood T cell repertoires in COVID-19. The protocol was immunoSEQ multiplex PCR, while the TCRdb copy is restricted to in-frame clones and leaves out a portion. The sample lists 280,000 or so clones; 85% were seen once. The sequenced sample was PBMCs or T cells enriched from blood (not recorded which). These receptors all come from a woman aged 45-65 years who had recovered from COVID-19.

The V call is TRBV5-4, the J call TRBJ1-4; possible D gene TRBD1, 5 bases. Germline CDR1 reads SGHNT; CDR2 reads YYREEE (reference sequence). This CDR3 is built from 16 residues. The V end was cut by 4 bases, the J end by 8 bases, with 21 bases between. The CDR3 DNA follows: TGTGCCAGCAGCCCGGGCGGGGCAGGGACGGGGGAAAAACTGTTTTTT. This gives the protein CASSPGGAGTGEKLFF.

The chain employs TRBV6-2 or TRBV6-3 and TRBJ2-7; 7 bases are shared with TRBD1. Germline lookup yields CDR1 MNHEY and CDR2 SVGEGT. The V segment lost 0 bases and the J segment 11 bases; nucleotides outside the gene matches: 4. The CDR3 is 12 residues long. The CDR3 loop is CASSYSDRAEYF. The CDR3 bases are TGTGCCAGCAGTTACTCTGACAGGGCTGAGTACTTC.

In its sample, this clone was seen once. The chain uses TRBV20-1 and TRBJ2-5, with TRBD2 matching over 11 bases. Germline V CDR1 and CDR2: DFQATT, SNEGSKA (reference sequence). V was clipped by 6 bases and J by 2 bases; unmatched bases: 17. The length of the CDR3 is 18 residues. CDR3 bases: TGCAGTGCCAGTGGACTAGCGGGTGGGGTTAGGGGACAAGAGACCCAGTACTTC. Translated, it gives CSASGLAGGVRGQETQYF.

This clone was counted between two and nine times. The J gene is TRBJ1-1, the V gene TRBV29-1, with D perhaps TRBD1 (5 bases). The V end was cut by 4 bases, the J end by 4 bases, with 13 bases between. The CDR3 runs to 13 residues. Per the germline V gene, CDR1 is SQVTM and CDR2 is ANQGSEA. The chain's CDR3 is CSVVLPGGTEAFF. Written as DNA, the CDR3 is TGCAGCGTTGTCCTCCCCGGGGGCACTGAAGCTTTCTTT.

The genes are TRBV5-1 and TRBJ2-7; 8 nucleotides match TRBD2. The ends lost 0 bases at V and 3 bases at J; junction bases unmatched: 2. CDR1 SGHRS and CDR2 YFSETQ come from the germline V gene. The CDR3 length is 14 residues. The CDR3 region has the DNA TGCGCCAGCAGCTTGGAGGGACTAGTCTACGAGCAGTACTTC. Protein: CASSLEGLVYEQYF.